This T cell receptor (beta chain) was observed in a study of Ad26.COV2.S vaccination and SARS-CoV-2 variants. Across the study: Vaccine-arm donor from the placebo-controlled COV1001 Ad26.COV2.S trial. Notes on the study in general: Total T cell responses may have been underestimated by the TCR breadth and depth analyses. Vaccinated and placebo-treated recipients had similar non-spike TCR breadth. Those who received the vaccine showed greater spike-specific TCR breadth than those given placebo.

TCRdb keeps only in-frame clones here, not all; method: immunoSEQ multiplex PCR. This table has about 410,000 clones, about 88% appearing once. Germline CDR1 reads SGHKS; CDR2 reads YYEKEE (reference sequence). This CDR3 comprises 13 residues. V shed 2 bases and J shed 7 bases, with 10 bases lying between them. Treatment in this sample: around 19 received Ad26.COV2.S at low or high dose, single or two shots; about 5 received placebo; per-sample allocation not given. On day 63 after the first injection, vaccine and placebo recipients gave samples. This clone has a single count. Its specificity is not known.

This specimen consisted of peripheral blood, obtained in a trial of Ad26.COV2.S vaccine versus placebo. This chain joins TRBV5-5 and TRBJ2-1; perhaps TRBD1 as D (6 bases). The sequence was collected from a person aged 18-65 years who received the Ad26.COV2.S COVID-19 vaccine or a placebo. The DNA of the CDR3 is TGTGCCAGCAGCTTTAACAGGGCGAATGAGCAGTTCTTC. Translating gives CASSFNRANEQFF.